This is a list of T cell receptor beta chains from one sample in a study of type 1 and type 2 diabetes patients. MiXCR, run by TCRdb on the multiplex PCR reads, gives a single entry per CDR3 protein. The data show 270,000 or so distinct CDR3 sequences, with around 47% seen just once and approximately 15% held by the top ten. The sequencing input was peripheral blood mononuclear cells (PBMCs). All receptors derive from a man aged 18 to 30 with type 2 diabetes. Both conserved end residues are part of each CDR3. A D gene is named only where the DNA matches it firmly. Some rows have no size entry. The others give once, few or many, or a class for an expanded clone.

d_call j_call clone_size v_call cdr3_nt cdr3_aa
- TRBJ1-6 - TRBV2 TGTGCCAGCAGCTTGGCATCGGGCGAATCCCTCCACTTT CASSLASGESLHF
- TRBJ2-7 - TRBV19 TGTGCCAGTAGTATCGACCAAACAGGCAAATACGAGCAGTACTTC CASSIDQTGKYEQYF
TRBD1 TRBJ1-6 - TRBV19 TGTGCCAGTAGTATCTCCGAGACAGGGCAATCACCCCTCCGCTTT CASSISETGQSPLRF
TRBD1 TRBJ2-7 - TRBV29-1 TGCAGCGTGACCCGGGACAGGGGGAACGAGCAGTACTTC CSVTRDRGNEQYF
- TRBJ2-1 few TRBV2 TGTGCCAGCAGCCCACAGGGCCGGCAGTTCTTC CASSPQGRQFF
TRBD1 TRBJ2-1 - TRBV2 TGTGCCAGCATGCCACTCGGCAGGGGGCGCAATGAGCAGTTCTTC CASMPLGRGRNEQFF
TRBD2 TRBJ2-3 few TRBV4-1 TGCGCCAGCAGCCACCCTGGGGTGGTTGCGGGAGTTGCAGATACGCAGTATTTT CASSHPGVVAGVADTQYF
- TRBJ1-1 few TRBV7-9 TGTGCCAGCAGCCCAAGAGGGTGGACAGTTGGCACTGAAGCTTTCTTT CASSPRGWTVGTEAFF
- TRBJ2-7 few TRBV29-1 TGCAGCGTTACCGTACAGGTCTCCTACGAGCAGTACTTC CSVTVQVSYEQYF
TRBD1 TRBJ1-1 - TRBV6-5 TGTGCCAGCAACAAACAGGGGATGGCTGAAGCTTTCTTT CASNKQGMAEAFF
TRBD1 TRBJ1-2 - TRBV9 TGTGCCAGTAGTATTCCCACCCGGGACAGACTCGATGGCTACACCTTC CASSIPTRDRLDGYTF
- TRBJ1-2 - TRBV2 TGTGCCACCCAACGGAGCGGCTATGGCTACACCTTC CATQRSGYGYTF
- TRBJ2-2 few TRBV6-5 TGTGCCAGCAGTTACGTTGGGTCCGGGGAGCTGTTTTTT CASSYVGSGELFF
- TRBJ1-1 few TRBV2 TGTGCCAGCAGAGATAGGGGGGATGGAGGGAACACTGAAGCTTTCTTT CASRDRGDGGNTEAFF
- TRBJ2-2 - TRBV27 TGTGCCAGCAGACTCGAGAACACCGGGGAGCTGTTTTTT CASRLENTGELFF
TRBD1 TRBJ2-2 few TRBV24-1 TGTGCCACCAGTGATTTTTTGGGGACAGGGACCGGGGAGCTGTTTTTT CATSDFLGTGTGELFF
- TRBJ1-4 - TRBV19 TGTGCCAGTAGTATCATGGCCGGCGGAGGAGAAAAACTGTTTTTT CASSIMAGGGEKLFF
- TRBJ2-1 - TRBV19 TGTGCCAGTAGTATATGGCGCAATGAGCAGTTCTTC CASSIWRNEQFF
- TRBJ1-2 - TRBV19 TGTGCCAGTAGTATCTCCTTTGGAATAGAATTCCCCGGTCAGAATGGCTACACCTTC CASSISFGIEFPGQNGYTF
- TRBJ2-7 - TRBV19 TGTGCCAGTAGTACCCCAAGAGGGACCTCATACGAGCAGTACTTC CASSTPRGTSYEQYF
- TRBJ2-3 - TRBV6-5 TGTGCCAGCAAGAGGGAAGATACGCAGTATTTT CASKREDTQYF
- TRBJ1-2 few TRBV19 TGTGCCAGTAGTATAGGACCGTCTAACTATGGCTACACCTTC CASSIGPSNYGYTF
- TRBJ1-1 - TRBV12-5 TGTGCTAGTGGTTTGGGGGCGCTTGGGGGCCCTTTGAACACTGAAGCTTTCTTT CASGLGALGGPLNTEAFF
TRBD2 TRBJ2-1 few TRBV20-1 TGCAGTGCTAGAGGACTAGCGGGAGTCCGGGAGCAGTTCTTC CSARGLAGVREQFF
- TRBJ2-7 few TRBV7-2 TGTGCCAGCAGCTTAGCGTGGGGCGCCCGGGGAGTCCACGAGCAGTACTTC CASSLAWGARGVHEQYF
- TRBJ2-3 - TRBV12-5 TGTGCTAGTGCCCAAGGGGCCTGCGTTCCAGATACGCAGTATTTT CASAQGACVPDTQYF